The 20 T cell receptor beta chains below were found in one sample sequenced in a study of blood T cell repertoires in COVID-19. Repertoires were generated with immunoSEQ multiplex PCR, while TCRdb's copy carries only in-frame clones and drops some. Here the sample spans about 180,000 clones, about 85% being singletons. Sequencing was performed on peripheral blood. Every receptor here comes from an elderly woman with acute or convalescent COVID-19.

The rearrangement uses TRBV6-5 and TRBJ1-2, with a possible D match to TRBD1 (6 bases). The CDR3 covers 15 residues. V was pared by 6 bases and J by 4 bases, with 18 bases between. Looked up from germline, CDR1 is MNHEY and CDR2 is SVGAGI. The CDR3 DNA follows: TGTGCCAGCAGCCCGGTGGGAGGGGGGGTCTATGGCTACACCTTC. It is translated as CASSPVGGGVYGYTF.

The chain combines TRBV19 with TRBJ1-6; a weak D match, TRBD1 (5 bases). The V gene lost 5 bases and the J gene lost 7 bases, with 9 bases spanning the gap. Germline V lookup: CDR1 LNHDA, CDR2 SQIVND (reference sequence). The CDR3 contains 13 residues. The CDR3, as DNA: TGTGCCAGTAGTGTATCAGGGAATTCACCCCTCCACTTT. Translated, it gives CASSVSGNSPLHF.

V usage is TRBV6-1 and J usage is TRBJ1-4, with D uncertain. CDR3 length: 13 amino acids. The germline V gene encodes CDR1 MNHNS and CDR2 SASEGT. The V end was cut by 3 bases, the J end by 5 bases, with 7 bases between. In DNA form, the CDR3 reads TGTGCCAGCAGTGAGGTTCAGAATGAAAAACTGTTTTTT. Amino acids: CASSEVQNEKLFF.

This chain connects TRBV7-2 to TRBJ2-4; weak D call: TRBD1 (6 bases). Germline V gene lookup returns CDR1 SGHTA and CDR2 FQGNSA. Trimming took off 5 bases at V and 7 bases at J, with 12 bases between the two ends. CDR3 length: 13 amino acids. The CDR3 DNA is TGTGCCAGCAGCCTACGCAGGGGCAACATTCAGTACTTC. Translation gives CASSLRRGNIQYF. Based on the CDR3 plus reference TRBV7-2 and TRBJ2-4, the full variable domain is GAGVSQSPSNKVTEKGKDVELRCDPISGHTALYWYRQSLGQGLEFLIYFQGNSAPDKSGLPSDRFSAERTGGSVSTLTIQRTQQEDSAVYLCASSLRRGNIQYFGAGTRLSVL.

To note about this clone: Other DNA sequences from this sample encode an identical CDR3 as well. This chain links TRBV7-9 with TRBJ1-4; 8 nucleotides agree with TRBD1. The CDR3 totals 14 residues. J lost 8 bases, V lost 5 bases, and 7 bases had no gene match. Germline V gives CDR1 SEHNR, CDR2 FQNEAQ (reference sequence). CDR3 nucleotide sequence: TGTGCCAGCAGCCTAGGACAGGGTGGCGAAAAACTGTTTTTT. This gives the protein CASSLGQGGEKLFF.

The V call is TRBV7-2, the J call TRBJ2-5; D is unresolved. The CDR3 loop spans 12 amino acids. Trimming removed 7 bases at V and 5 bases at J, with 11 bases between. Germline assignment: CDR1 SGHTA and CDR2 FQGNSA. CDR3 loop: CASTKTTETQYF. The CDR3 DNA reads as TGTGCCAGCACCAAGACAACTGAGACCCAGTACTTC. The full variable domain, completed using reference TRBV7-2 and TRBJ2-5, is GAGVSQSPSNKVTEKGKDVELRCDPISGHTALYWYRQSLGQGLEFLIYFQGNSAPDKSGLPSDRFSAERTGGSVSTLTIQRTQQEDSAVYLCASTKTTETQYFGPGTRLLVL.

J is TRBJ2-2 and V is TRBV5-1, with TRBD2 matching 8 bases. The CDR3 length is 16 residues. The germline CDR1 and CDR2 sequences are SGHRS and YFSETQ. V dropped 4 bases and J dropped 3; count of bases not matched to a gene: 8. CDR3: CASSLGPAGDTGELFF. CDR3 coding DNA: TGCGCCAGCAGCCTGGGGCCAGCGGGGGACACCGGGGAGCTGTTTTTT. Based on the CDR3 plus reference TRBV5-1 and TRBJ2-2, the full variable domain is KAGVTQTPRYLIKTRGQQVTLSCSPISGHRSVSWYQQTPGQGLQFLFEYFSETQRNKGNFPGRFSGRQFSNSRSEMNVSTLELGDSALYLCASSLGPAGDTGELFFGEGSRLTVL.

The chain employs TRBV6-6 and TRBJ1-2, with D unclear. V lost 3 bases and J lost 0, with 11 bases in between. The CDR3 is made up of 15 amino acids. The germline CDR1 and CDR2 sequences are MNHNY and SVGAGI (reference sequence). CDR3 protein: CASSYSQEANYGYTF. As DNA, the CDR3 is TGTGCCAGCAGTTATTCGCAGGAAGCTAACTATGGCTACACCTTC.

The rearrangement links TRBV13 to TRBJ2-7, with a possible D match to TRBD1 (6 bases). The length of the CDR3 is 15 residues. Germline CDR1 is PRHDT and CDR2 is FYEKMQ (reference sequence). The ends were cut back, 5 bases at V and 6 bases at J, with 20 bases in the middle. The CDR3 bases are TGTGCCAGCAGCAAAACAGGGTACGGAGCCGGCGAGCAGTACTTC. This encodes CASSKTGYGAGEQYF.

This chain connects TRBV30 to TRBJ2-7; no reliable D call. The V end lost 1 base, the J end lost 3 bases, and 7 bases lay between the germline ends. The germline CDR1 and CDR2 sequences are GTSNPN and SVGIG (reference sequence). CDR3 length equals 12 residues. CDR3 nucleotide sequence: TGTGCCTGGAGTGATGGCCGCTACGAGCAGTACTTC. As protein: CAWSDGRYEQYF.

The rearrangement links TRBV5-1 to TRBJ1-1; a possible D gene is TRBD1 (5 bases). Between the trimmed V and J ends, which lost 0 bases and 8 bases, there was a span of 14 bases. CDR1 and CDR2 (germline): SGHRS, YFSETQ. This CDR3 has 14 amino acids. The CDR3 region is CASSLVQGGREAFF. In DNA, the CDR3 is TGCGCCAGCAGCTTGGTCCAGGGTGGGCGGGAAGCTTTCTTT.

The rearrangement uses TRBV18 and TRBJ2-3; perhaps TRBD1 as D (5 bases). The CDR3 is 14 residues long. V was shortened by 4 bases and J by 4 bases, with 12 bases between the two germline ends. Germline V gene lookup returns CDR1 KGHSH and CDR2 LQKENI. This CDR3 reads CASSRRQSPDTQYF. Written as DNA, the CDR3 is TGTGCCAGCTCACGAAGACAGAGCCCAGATACGCAGTATTTT. Full variable domain (missing parts from reference TRBV18 and TRBJ2-3): NAGVMQNPRHLVRRRGQEARLRCSPMKGHSHVYWYRQLPEEGLKFMVYLQKENIIDESGMPKERFSAEFPKEGPSILRIQQVVRGDSAAYFCASSRRQSPDTQYFGPGTRLTVL.

The V call is TRBV19, the J call TRBJ2-3; D is ambiguous. V was pared by 5 bases and J by 1 base, with 7 bases between. Germline-derived CDR1 and CDR2 are LNHDA and SQIVND (reference sequence). This CDR3 spans 13 amino acids. CDR3 bases: TGTGCCAGTAGTTCCGGTCGCACAGATACGCAGTATTTT. Its translation: CASSSGRTDTQYF.

The rearrangement joins TRBV4-2 to TRBJ2-7; TRBD2 is a possible D gene (6 bases). The germline CDR1 and CDR2 sequences are LGHNA and YNFKEQ. Trimming took 8 bases from V and 4 from J, leaving 21 bases between them. There are 15 residues in the CDR3. Written as DNA, the CDR3 is TGTGCCAGCTCCTATAATAGCCAGCGGGTTTACGAGCAGTACTTC. It translates to CASSYNSQRVYEQYF.

The chain carries TRBV12-3 or TRBV12-4 and TRBJ1-1; D gene unclear. The CDR3 is made up of 13 amino acids. V lost 7 bases, J lost 3 bases, and 12 bases lay in between. The CDR3 coding sequence is TGTGCCAGCATGAGAGTCCGGGACACTGAAGCTTTCTTT. It yields the protein CASMRVRDTEAFF.

This clone was recorded a few times. V gene TRBV4-3 combines with J gene TRBJ1-3; D unclear. In germline, CDR1 is LGHNA, CDR2 YSLEER. The length of the CDR3 is 16 residues. Trimming removed 0 bases from V and 2 bases from J, with 11 bases in between. CDR3 DNA: TGCGCCAGCAGCCAAGAAACCCCCGGGGCTGGAAACACCATATATTTT. Its protein is CASSQETPGAGNTIYF.

V gene TRBV18 combines with J gene TRBJ1-1; no definite D call. Germline CDR1 and CDR2: KGHSH and LQKENI. Trimming removed 1 base at V and 5 bases at J, with 8 bases between. There are 13 residues in the CDR3. CDR3 amino acids: CASSPQGGTEAFF. The CDR3 coding sequence is TGTGCCAGCTCACCACAGGGAGGGACTGAAGCTTTCTTT.

This sequence joins TRBV6-7 and TRBJ2-5, with a possible D match to TRBD1 (6 bases). TRBV6-7 is an open reading frame, and its role is uncertain. With 6 bases removed from V and 3 bases from J, the gap between germline ends came to 11 bases. The CDR3 length is 13 residues. Here the CDR3 reads CASSMTGKETQYF. For the CDR3, the DNA is TGTGCCAGCAGCATGACAGGTAAAGAGACCCAGTACTTC.

Remarks on this clone: The same CDR3 can be traced to other DNA sequences in this sample. This chain links TRBV29-1 with TRBJ1-5; D unclear. The germline V gene encodes CDR1 SQVTM and CDR2 ANQGSEA. The CDR3 totals 12 residues. Trimming stripped 4 bases from V and 2 bases from J, with 6 bases between. In DNA, the CDR3 is TGCAGCGTTGGGGAGGGCAATCAGCCCCAGCATTTT. Protein product: CSVGEGNQPQHF.

The V call is TRBV6-2 or TRBV6-3, the J call TRBJ2-3, with TRBD2 matching over 14 bases. There are 19 residues in the CDR3. V was pared by 0 bases and J by 2 bases, with 7 bases of the junction left unmatched. Germline V gives CDR1 MNHEY, CDR2 SVGEGT. The CDR3 protein is CASSYSTGLAGGITDTQYF. The CDR3 coding sequence is TGTGCCAGCAGTTACTCGACCGGACTAGCGGGGGGTATCACAGATACGCAGTATTTT.